This note documents a single TCR beta chain sequence. The antigen it recognizes is unknown. One base away there is no much larger clone; base qualities are not given. Library prep was done by the immunoSEQ multiplex PCR assay. T cell repertoires were profiled by deep sequencing of rearranged TCR beta loci, alongside multiparametric flow cytometry. TCRdb took this table from immuneACCESS and kept in-frame rearrangements with V and J called. Such tables lack part of the clones; where checked against another copy, unresolved V genes explain under half of the gap, and the rest is unexplained. The sample table records around 5,400 clones; more than 75% of these occur just once. Together, the top ten hold 15% to 20% of the sample. The data derive from a study of lymphopenia after photon versus proton radiotherapy (dated by TCRdb to between 2018 and 2021). Looking at the study overall: The immunological effects of photon versus proton radiation therapy were compared in patients with gastrointestinal tumors who developed high-grade lymphopenia. A cohort of roughly 18 patients with gastrointestinal tumors who received either photon or proton therapy and subsequently developed lymphopenia was included. The study aimed to characterize how the two radiation modalities differ in their impact on the immune system.

The paper's findings and limits, for the study overall: The authors looked at the survival association only in patients who died, and they framed better survival with proton therapy as a possibility rather than a demonstrated result. Across the cohort, a larger post-nadir drop in TCR diversity was inversely correlated with overall survival time among patients who died. After the lymphocyte count nadir, photon-treated repertoires showed oligoclonal expansion, especially of CD8+ Temra cells, which drove the drop in diversity. During treatment, patients who received photon therapy lost naive T cells and TCR diversity and gained effector/memory populations, whereas patients who received proton therapy remained relatively stable.

The CDR3 spans 15 residues, from the cysteine through the phenylalanine. The kept DNA is CDR3 alone, 45 bases in frame from the first base. Relative to germline, V is 0 bases shorter and J is 4 bases shorter, with 9 bases between their ends. CDR1 MGHRA and CDR2 YSYEKL are derived from the germline V gene. The rearrangement joined TRBV4-1 to TRBJ1-4, with a tentative D gene TRBD1 over 6 matching bases. The sequences come from peripheral blood, collected from a patient treated with photon-based radiotherapy. This clonotype was obtained from a man aged 25-45 years with gastric cancer. The CDR3: CASSQDGGGNEKLFF. The nucleotides are TGCGCCAGCAGCCAAGATGGGGGCGGTAATGAAAAACTGTTTTTT.